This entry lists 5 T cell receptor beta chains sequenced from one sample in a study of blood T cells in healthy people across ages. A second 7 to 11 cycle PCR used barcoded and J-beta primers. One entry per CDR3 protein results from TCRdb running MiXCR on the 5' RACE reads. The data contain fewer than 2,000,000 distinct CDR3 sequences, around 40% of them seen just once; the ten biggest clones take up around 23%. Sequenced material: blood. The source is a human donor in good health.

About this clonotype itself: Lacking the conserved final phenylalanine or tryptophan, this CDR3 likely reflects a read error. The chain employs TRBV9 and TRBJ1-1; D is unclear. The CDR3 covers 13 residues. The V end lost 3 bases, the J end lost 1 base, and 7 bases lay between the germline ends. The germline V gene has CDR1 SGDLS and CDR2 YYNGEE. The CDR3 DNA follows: TGTGCCAGCAGCGCTACTGGGAACACTGAAGCTTTCATT. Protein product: CASSATGNTEAFI.

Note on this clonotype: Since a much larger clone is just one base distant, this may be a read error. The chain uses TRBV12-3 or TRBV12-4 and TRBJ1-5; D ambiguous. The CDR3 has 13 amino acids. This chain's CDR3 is CASSLGANRPQHF. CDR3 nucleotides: TGTGCCAGCAGTTTAGGGGCCAATCGGCCCCAGCATTTT.

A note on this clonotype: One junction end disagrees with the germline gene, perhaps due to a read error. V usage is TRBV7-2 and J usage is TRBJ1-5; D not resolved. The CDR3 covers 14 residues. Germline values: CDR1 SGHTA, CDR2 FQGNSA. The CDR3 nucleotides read TGTGCTAGCAGCTCAGGCCGGGTCCCTCAGCCCCAGCATTTT. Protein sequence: CASSSGRVPQPQHF.

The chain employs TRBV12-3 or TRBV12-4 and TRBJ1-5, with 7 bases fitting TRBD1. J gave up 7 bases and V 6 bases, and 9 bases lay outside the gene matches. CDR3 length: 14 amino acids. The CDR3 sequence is CASSRQGSWQPQHF. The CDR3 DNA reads TGTGCCAGCAGCAGACAGGGATCTTGGCAGCCCCAGCATTTT.

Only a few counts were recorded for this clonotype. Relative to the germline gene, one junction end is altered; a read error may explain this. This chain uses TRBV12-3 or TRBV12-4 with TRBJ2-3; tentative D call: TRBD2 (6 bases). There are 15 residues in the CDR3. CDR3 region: CASSVGTWNTDTQYF. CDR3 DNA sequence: TGTGCCAGCAGTGTCGGGACTTGGAACACAGATACACAGTATTTT.